Below are 23 T cell receptor beta chains sequenced from a single sample in a study of T cells in Graves' hyperthyroidism and ophthalmopathy. There were TCR beta CDR3 regions amplified from RNA transcripts. First-round RT-PCR with HTBI primers amplified the TCR CDR3 region. TCRdb redid the calling of the multiplex PCR reads with MiXCR, one entry per CDR3 protein. The table lists 300,000 or so distinct CDR3 sequences, roughly 15% of them singletons. Sequencing used blood. The receptor set was obtained from a man aged 30 to 45 with Graves' hyperthyroidism.

The V and J genes are TRBV7-9 and TRBJ2-7; unclear D gene. The germline CDR1 and CDR2 sequences are SEHNR and FQNEAQ (reference sequence). Between the trimmed V and J ends, which lost 2 bases and 7 bases, there was a span of 12 bases. CDR3 length equals 13 residues. CDR3 nucleotides: TGTGCCAGCAGCTTATCCTCCCCCAGGGAGCAGTACTTC. This translates into CASSLSSPREQYF.

This chain joins TRBV4-1 and TRBJ2-2; TRBD1 or TRBD2 may be the D gene (5 bases each). The germline gives CDR1 MGHRA, CDR2 YSYEKL. The V end lost 2 bases, the J end lost 10 bases, and 26 bases lay between the germline ends. The CDR3 consists of 18 residues. The CDR3 nucleotides read TGCGCCAGCAGCCAACCTAGCATCGGGACGCGGAAAGAGATGGAGCTGTTTTTT. Protein product: CASSQPSIGTRKEMELFF.

The chain couples TRBV5-5 to TRBJ2-7; 11 positions agree with TRBD2. CDR1 is SGHKS and CDR2 is YYEKEE in the germline V gene (reference sequence). Losses at the gene ends were 0 bases for V and 10 bases for J; bases not matched to a gene: 3. This CDR3 is built from 13 residues. The CDR3 coding sequence is TGTGCCAGCAGCTTGGTTACTAGCGGGAGACAGTACTTC. This encodes CASSLVTSGRQYF.

About this clonotype: Just one base apart from a much larger clone, this may be a read error. The chain is built from TRBV10-3 and TRBJ1-1; a weak D match, TRBD1 (6 bases). The germline V gene encodes CDR1 ENHRY and CDR2 SYGVKD. CDR3 length: 14 amino acids. The CDR3 DNA reads TGTGCCACCGGAGGGGGAGGGGGGGACACTGAAGCTTCCTTT. Its translation is CATGGGGGDTEASF.

The genes are TRBV27 and TRBJ1-2, with unresolved D. The CDR3 has 14 amino acids. Per germline, CDR1 MNHEY and CDR2 SMNVEV (reference sequence). The V end lost 2 bases, the J end lost 11 bases, and 18 bases lay between the germline ends. CDR3 DNA sequence: TGTGCCAGCAGTTTAGGGCCATATCATGCCGGGTACACCTTC. Translating gives CASSLGPYHAGYTF.

This clonotype was seen a few times. The chain recombines TRBV3-1 with TRBJ2-2, with no clear D. In germline, CDR1 is LGHDT, CDR2 YNNKEL (reference sequence). Trimming took off 0 bases at V and 4 bases at J, with 6 bases between the two ends. The CDR3 extends over 14 amino acids. The CDR3 loop is CASSQESATGELFF. Here the CDR3 DNA reads TGTGCCAGCAGCCAAGAAAGCGCCACCGGGGAGCTGTTTTTT.

A few counts support this clonotype. J is TRBJ1-3 and V is TRBV20-1; possible D gene TRBD1, 5 bases. The CDR3 runs 13 residues. The germline V gene encodes CDR1 DFQATT and CDR2 SNEGSKA (reference sequence). Trimming left V 6 bases short and J 4 bases short, with 13 bases between. DNA for the CDR3: TGCAGTGCCCGGGGGTTATTGGGAAACACCATATATTTT. Translation: CSARGLLGNTIYF.

V gene TRBV5-1 combines with J gene TRBJ1-1, with D unclear. The length of the CDR3 is 12 residues. V was cut by 2 bases and J by 4 bases, with 6 bases left in between. The germline V gene has CDR1 SGHRS and CDR2 YFSETQ. DNA of the CDR3: TGCGCCAGCAGCTTATCCAGCACTGAAGCTTTCTTT. Protein sequence: CASSLSSTEAFF.

This clonotype was counted a few times. The genes are TRBV5-1 and TRBJ2-1; no definite D call. Germline CDR1 reads SGHRS; CDR2 reads YFSETQ. The V end was cut by 0 bases, the J end by 6 bases, with 10 bases between. The CDR3 runs 14 residues. CDR3: CASSLDNQPNEQFF. The CDR3 nucleotides read TGCGCCAGCAGCTTGGACAACCAGCCCAATGAGCAGTTCTTC.

At least ten counts were recorded for this clonotype. The chain couples TRBV28 to TRBJ2-1, with 7 positions matching TRBD2. Germline CDR1 is MDHEN and CDR2 is SYDVKM. The CDR3 totals 15 residues. The V and J ends lost 6 bases and 4 bases, in that order; junction bases with no gene match: 9. The CDR3 DNA follows: TGTGCCAGCAGGTCCTCACCGGGAGGTTACAATGAGCAGTTCTTC. Translating gives CASRSSPGGYNEQFF.

The sample holds many counts of this clonotype. This chain connects TRBV27 to TRBJ1-6; D remains unclear. Trimming took off 6 bases at V and 8 bases at J, with 17 bases between the two ends. Looked up from germline, CDR1 is MNHEY and CDR2 is SMNVEV (reference sequence). The CDR3 loop spans 15 amino acids. The CDR3 DNA sequence: TGTGCCAGCAGCCCTGGGGAGGGATTGTATTCACCCCTCCACTTT. It specifies CASSPGEGLYSPLHF.

This rearrangement joins TRBV3-1 to TRBJ2-1; D is unresolved. V gave up 6 bases and J gave up 4 bases, with 19 bases separating them. Germline V gene data show CDR1 as LGHDT and CDR2 as YNNKEL (reference sequence). This CDR3 is built from 16 residues. The CDR3 loop is CASSRQVPTGYNEQFF. In nucleotides, the CDR3 is TGTGCCAGCAGTCGGCAGGTCCCTACCGGGTACAATGAGCAGTTCTTC.

Comment on this clonotype: With a much larger clone just one base away, this may be a read error. The chain joins TRBV11-3 to TRBJ2-1; TRBD2 aligns across 8 bases. CDR3 length equals 15 residues. Germline V gene sequence: CDR1 SGHNT, CDR2 YENEEA. Trimming took 6 bases from V and 5 from J; bases not matched to a gene: 9. The CDR3 nucleotides are TGTGCCAGCAGTAAAGCGGGAGTAGCCCACAATGAGCAGTTCTTC. Translation gives CASSKAGVAHNEQFF.

This clonotype was recorded at least ten times. V gene TRBV6-1 combines with J gene TRBJ1-6; D is perhaps TRBD1 (5 bases). This CDR3 comprises 14 residues. Germline CDR1 reads MNHNS; CDR2 reads SASEGT. V was clipped by 5 bases and J by 8 bases, with 13 bases between them. CDR3: CASSLAGRDSPLHF. The CDR3 bases are TGTGCCAGCAGTTTGGCGGGACGGGATTCACCCCTCCACTTT.

This clonotype was recorded many times. This chain uses TRBV11-2 with TRBJ1-6; D is unclear. Germline CDR1 is SGHAT and CDR2 is FQNNGV. The ends were cut back, 1 base at V and 8 bases at J, with 9 bases in the middle. The CDR3 sequence is 14 residues long. The CDR3 bases are TGTGCCAGCAGCTTAGTATGGACCGATTCACCCCTCCACTTT. Encoded protein: CASSLVWTDSPLHF.

This clonotype occurred a few times. This is likely a read error, given that the CDR3 carries no conserved phenylalanine or tryptophan at its end. The CDR3 reads CSDEHLGAGANVLTL. The CDR3 DNA reads TGCAGCGACGAGCATCTGGGGGCGGGGGCCAACGTCCTGACTCTC. The genes are TRBV29-1 and TRBJ2-6, with D maybe TRBD1 (6 bases). The CDR3 is made up of 15 amino acids. Germline V gene lookup returns CDR1 SQVTM and CDR2 ANQGSEA. Trimming left V 7 bases short and J 4 bases short, with 17 bases between.

The chain uses TRBV28 and TRBJ2-5; the match to TRBD2 covers 9 bases. This CDR3 region has 15 residues. The V and J ends lost 3 bases and 3 bases, in that order; junction bases with no gene match: 5. The germline V gene encodes CDR1 MDHEN and CDR2 SYDVKM. The CDR3 DNA reads TGTGCCAGCAGTTTCTCTCTAGCGGGAAAAGAGACCCAGTACTTC. Amino acid sequence: CASSFSLAGKETQYF.

This clonotype was seen more than once but under ten times. The chain joins TRBV30 to TRBJ2-3, with TRBD2 matching 7 bases. Germline lookup yields CDR1 GTSNPN and CDR2 SVGIG (reference sequence). With 5 bases clipped from V and 0 bases from J, the junction kept 5 bases outside the gene matches. The CDR3 is 14 amino acids. Here the CDR3 reads CAWAPSGSTDTQYF. CDR3 in DNA: TGTGCCTGGGCACCTAGCGGTAGCACAGATACGCAGTATTTT.

In its sample, this clonotype was seen once. The chain joins TRBV5-1 to TRBJ2-3; D gene uncertain. Germline CDR1 is SGHRS and CDR2 is YFSETQ. The V and J ends lost 6 bases and 5 bases respectively, with 10 bases between them. The CDR3 contains 12 residues. CDR3 residues: CASTDTQDTQYF. The CDR3 DNA reads TGCGCCAGCACCGATACCCAAGATACGCAGTATTTT.

The CDR3: CASSLGGGTPTDTQYF. The CDR3 region has the DNA TGCGCCAGCAGCTTGGGGGGGGGGACCCCCACAGATACGCAGTATTTT. The chain carries TRBV5-1 and TRBJ2-3, with 7 bases fitting TRBD2. The CDR3 contains 16 residues. From germline, CDR1 is SGHRS and CDR2 YFSETQ. V was clipped by 0 bases and J by 2 bases; unmatched bases: 6.

This clonotype was picked up many times. The J gene is TRBJ2-7, the V gene TRBV20-1; D assignment may be TRBD1 or TRBD2 (6 bases each). Per germline, CDR1 DFQATT and CDR2 SNEGSKA (reference sequence). V lost 4 bases and J lost 9, with 10 bases in between. The length of the CDR3 is 10 residues. The CDR3 loop is CSAKGGWQYF. The DNA for the CDR3 is TGCAGTGCTAAGGGGGGATGGCAGTACTTC.

This clonotype came up many times. The rearrangement joins TRBV6-6 to TRBJ2-6; 11 positions match TRBD2. V gave up 3 bases and J gave up 2 bases; unmatched junction bases: 6. This CDR3 comprises 18 residues. Germline V lookup: CDR1 MNHNY, CDR2 SVGAGI (reference sequence). DNA for the CDR3: TGTGCCAGCAGTTATTCAGGACTAGCGGGCCCTGGGGCCAACGTCCTGACTTTC. Encoded protein: CASSYSGLAGPGANVLTF.

This clonotype was observed at least ten times. The V gene is TRBV18, the J gene TRBJ2-5, with D uncertain. V was shortened by 0 bases and J by 4 bases, with 3 bases between the two germline ends. Germline loops: CDR1 KGHSH, CDR2 LQKENI. The length of the CDR3 is 12 residues. The CDR3 nucleotides read TGTGCCAGCTCACCACCGCTAGAGACCCAGTACTTC. As protein: CASSPPLETQYF.